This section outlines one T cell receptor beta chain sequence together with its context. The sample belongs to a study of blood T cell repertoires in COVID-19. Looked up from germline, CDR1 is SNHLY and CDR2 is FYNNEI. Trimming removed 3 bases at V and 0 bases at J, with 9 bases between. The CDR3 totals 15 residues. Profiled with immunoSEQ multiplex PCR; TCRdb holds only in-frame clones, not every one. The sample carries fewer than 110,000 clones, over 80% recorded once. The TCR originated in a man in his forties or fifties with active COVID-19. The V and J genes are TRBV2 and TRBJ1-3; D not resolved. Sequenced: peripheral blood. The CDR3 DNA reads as TGTGCCAGCAGTGAGAGGCAAGTCTCTGGAAACACCATATATTTT. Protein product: CASSERQVSGNTIYF.